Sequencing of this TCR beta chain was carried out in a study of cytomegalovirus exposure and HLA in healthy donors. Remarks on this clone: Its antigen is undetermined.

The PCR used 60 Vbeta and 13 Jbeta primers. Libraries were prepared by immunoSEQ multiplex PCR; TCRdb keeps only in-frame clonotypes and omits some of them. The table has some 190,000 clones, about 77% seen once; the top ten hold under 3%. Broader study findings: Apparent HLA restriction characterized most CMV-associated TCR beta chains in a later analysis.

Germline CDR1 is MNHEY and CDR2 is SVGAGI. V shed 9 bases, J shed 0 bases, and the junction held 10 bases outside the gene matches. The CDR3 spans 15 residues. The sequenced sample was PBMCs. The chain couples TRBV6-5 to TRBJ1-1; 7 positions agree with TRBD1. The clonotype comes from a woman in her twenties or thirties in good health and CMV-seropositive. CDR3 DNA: TGTGCCAGACGATTACAGGGGCTCATGAACACTGAAGCTTTCTTT. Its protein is CARRLQGLMNTEAFF.